This passage covers 22 T cell receptor beta chains from one sample sequenced in a study of T cell responses to AZD1222 COVID-19 vaccine listed by TCRdb under 2021. The label giving this sample's time point can be read as: baseline before first vaccination. Receptors were amplified or captured by the immunoSEQ multiplex PCR assay. TCRdb obtained this table from immuneACCESS and retained in-frame rearrangements with V and J assigned. These tables miss some clones; where compared with another copy, unresolved V genes account for less than half of the shortfall, and the remainder is unexplained. This sample lists 95,000 to 150,000 clones; around 91% were detected once. The ten largest clones capture approximately 3.1% of the sample. Sequences were derived from peripheral blood, sampled on day 0 of AZD1222 vaccination. Receptor source: an adult in good health.

The rearrangement links TRBV7-2 to TRBJ2-7; D not resolved. V lost 3 bases to trimming and J lost 0 bases, with 12 bases between them. Germline V lookup: CDR1 SGHTA, CDR2 FQGNSA. The CDR3 contains 15 residues. The CDR3 bases are TGTGCCAGCAGCTTGGCAGGCACGACCTCCTACGAGCAGTACTTC. Protein product: CASSLAGTTSYEQYF.

This clone was seen only once. The rearrangement uses TRBV18 and TRBJ1-1; 7 bases are shared with TRBD1. V shed 2 bases and J 1 base; nucleotides not matched to a gene: 7. The CDR3 length is 16 residues. Germline-derived CDR1 and CDR2 are KGHSH and LQKENI. The CDR3 spells CASSPILTGQNTEAFF. The CDR3 DNA follows: TGTGCCAGCTCACCAATCTTGACAGGGCAGAACACTGAAGCTTTCTTT.

A single count supports this clone. This rearrangement joins TRBV3-1 (or the pseudogene TRBV3-2) to TRBJ2-3; the match to TRBD2 covers 10 bases. Germline trimming cut 0 bases from V and 3 bases from J; bases unmatched to any gene: 6. The CDR3 extends over 17 amino acids. The germline gives CDR1 LGHDT, CDR2 YNNKEL (reference sequence). The DNA for the CDR3 is TGTGCCAGCAGCCAAGATTCTCTAGCGGGAGTTACAGATACGCAGTATTTT. As protein: CASSQDSLAGVTDTQYF.

The V gene is TRBV3-1 (or the pseudogene TRBV3-2), the J gene TRBJ1-2; weak D call: TRBD1 (5 bases). This CDR3 spans 16 amino acids. Germline V CDR1 and CDR2: LGHDT, YNNKEL (reference sequence). V was shortened by 0 bases and J by 2 bases, with 13 bases between the two germline ends. The CDR3 protein is CASSQDLGRANYGYTF. CDR3 sequence (DNA): TGTGCCAGCAGCCAAGATCTGGGCAGGGCCAACTATGGCTACACCTTC.

The chain recombines TRBV5-1 with TRBJ1-1; unclear D gene. From germline, CDR1 is SGHRS and CDR2 YFSETQ. Trimming left V 2 bases short and J 1 base short, with 6 bases between. This CDR3 contains 13 residues. CDR3 in DNA: TGCGCCAGCAGCTTCTGGGAGAACACTGAAGCTTTCTTT. Protein: CASSFWENTEAFF.

The V and J genes are TRBV9 and TRBJ1-6, with D unclear. This CDR3 region has 17 residues. Germline CDR1 and CDR2: SGDLS and YYNGEE. V was shortened by 0 bases and J by 7 bases, with 17 bases between the two germline ends. CDR3 in amino acids: CASSVGNFPNPNSPLHF. The CDR3 DNA is TGTGCCAGCAGCGTAGGTAACTTCCCGAACCCCAATTCACCCCTCCACTTT.

This clone has only a few counts. The chain uses TRBV28 and TRBJ1-3; TRBD1 is a possible D gene (5 bases). Germline-derived CDR1 and CDR2 are MDHEN and SYDVKM. V was pared by 3 bases and J by 3 bases, with 12 bases between. The CDR3 contains 15 residues. The CDR3 DNA is TGTGCCAGCAGTTTCGTGCAGGGTGGTGGAAACACCATATATTTT. Amino acids: CASSFVQGGGNTIYF.

V and J are TRBV5-4 and TRBJ1-1, with 7 bases that match TRBD1. CDR3 length equals 14 residues. CDR1 and CDR2 from the germline V gene are SGHNT and YYREEE (reference sequence). V lost 0 bases, J lost 5 bases, and 4 bases stayed unmatched. CDR3 region: CASSLDRGRTEAFF. The DNA for the CDR3 is TGTGCCAGCAGCTTGGACAGGGGACGGACTGAAGCTTTCTTT.

The chain combines TRBV27 with TRBJ1-2, with D perhaps TRBD1 (6 bases). Trimming removed 2 bases at V and 2 bases at J, with 12 bases between. CDR3 length equals 15 residues. The V gene's germline CDR1 is MNHEY and CDR2 SMNVEV (reference sequence). CDR3: CASSLSRGANYGYTF. The CDR3 coding sequence is TGTGCCAGCAGTTTAAGTAGGGGGGCGAACTATGGCTACACCTTC.

The V gene is TRBV27, the J gene TRBJ1-1, with TRBD1 matching 7 bases. CDR1 is MNHEY and CDR2 is SMNVEV in the germline V gene (reference sequence). J was trimmed by 4 bases and V by 5 bases; bases with no gene match: 19. The CDR3 contains 18 residues. The CDR3 region is CASSPYSRGSGGSTEAFF. CDR3 nucleotide sequence: TGTGCCAGCAGTCCCTATTCCAGGGGGAGCGGGGGGAGCACTGAAGCTTTCTTT.

The rearrangement links TRBV7-2 to TRBJ1-1; TRBD1 agrees at 9 bases. Germline values: CDR1 SGHTA, CDR2 FQGNSA. The ends lost 3 bases at V and 0 bases at J; junction bases unmatched: 5. CDR3 length: 16 amino acids. Written as DNA, the CDR3 is TGTGCCAGCAGCTTCGGGACAGGGCTTTTGAACACTGAAGCTTTCTTT. Translation: CASSFGTGLLNTEAFF.

The rearrangement uses TRBV6-4 and TRBJ2-2, with D maybe TRBD2 (7 bases). V shed 8 bases and J shed 2 bases, with 9 bases lying between them. CDR3 length equals 13 residues. Germline V gene sequence: CDR1 MRHNA, CDR2 SNTAGT. For the CDR3, the DNA is TGTGCCAGCTCGGGGGGCAACACCGGGGAGCTGTTTTTT. Amino acids: CASSGGNTGELFF.

The chain employs TRBV28 and TRBJ1-2; perhaps TRBD1 as D (5 bases). Per the germline V gene, CDR1 is MDHEN and CDR2 is SYDVKM. V lost 6 bases, J lost 0 bases, and 17 bases lay in between. The length of the CDR3 is 16 residues. DNA for the CDR3: TGTGCCAGCAGGTCTCTAGGGACGGGAGCTAACTATGGCTACACCTTC. Translated, it gives CASRSLGTGANYGYTF.

The chain links TRBV12-3 or TRBV12-4 to TRBJ1-4; D unresolved. This CDR3 contains 12 residues. V was shortened by 3 bases and J by 7 bases, with 6 bases between the two germline ends. This CDR3 reads CASSLMGEKLFF. The CDR3 DNA is TGTGCCAGCAGTTTGATGGGTGAAAAACTGTTTTTT.

This rearrangement joins TRBV5-5 to TRBJ1-1, with D hard to call. Trimming cost V 0 bases and J 1 base, with 10 bases left between them. CDR1 is SGHKS and CDR2 is YYEKEE in the germline V gene (reference sequence). This CDR3 contains 15 residues. CDR3 DNA: TGTGCCAGCAGCTTGGGAGCAGGCTCGAACACTGAAGCTTTCTTT. Translated: CASSLGAGSNTEAFF.

The J gene is TRBJ2-6, the V gene TRBV28, with D maybe TRBD1 (6 bases). Germline loops: CDR1 MDHEN, CDR2 SYDVKM. Trimming cost V 2 bases and J 2 bases, with 10 bases left between them. This CDR3 spans 16 amino acids. The CDR3 sequence is CASSLTGNPGANVLTF. Written as DNA, the CDR3 is TGTGCCAGCAGTTTAACAGGGAACCCTGGGGCCAACGTCCTGACTTTC.

The rearrangement joins TRBV28 to TRBJ2-7; D possibly matches TRBD1 or TRBD2 (6 bases each). The CDR3 sequence is 16 residues long. V lost 0 bases to trimming and J lost 0 bases, with 12 bases between them. Per the germline V gene, CDR1 is MDHEN and CDR2 is SYDVKM. The CDR3 bases are TGTGCCAGCAGTTTATGGGTCAGGGGACTCTCCTACGAGCAGTACTTC. This gives the protein CASSLWVRGLSYEQYF.

The chain employs TRBV6-5 and TRBJ2-3, with D maybe TRBD1 (5 bases). The V end lost 10 bases, the J end lost 6 bases, and 17 bases lay between the germline ends. The CDR3 loop spans 13 amino acids. Looked up from germline, CDR1 is MNHEY and CDR2 is SVGAGI. CDR3: CAIPYTGSDTQYF. The CDR3 bases are TGTGCCATTCCGTACACAGGATCCGATACGCAGTATTTT.

V is TRBV24-1 and J is TRBJ2-2; no reliable D call. The germline CDR1 and CDR2 sequences are KGHDR and SFDVKD. V lost 7 bases and J 0 bases, leaving 8 bases between the germline ends. The CDR3 has 14 amino acids. The DNA for the CDR3 is TGTGCCACCAGCGGCAGCCCGAACACCGGGGAGCTGTTTTTT. Protein sequence: CATSGSPNTGELFF.

This chain joins TRBV28 and TRBJ2-3, with TRBD2 as a possible D gene (5 bases). The CDR3 runs to 14 residues. Germline-derived CDR1 and CDR2 are MDHEN and SYDVKM. Trimming took 7 bases from V and 2 from J, leaving 13 bases between them. The CDR3 spells CASTRAGITDTQYF. Written as DNA, the CDR3 is TGTGCCAGCACTCGGGCGGGTATCACAGATACGCAGTATTTT.

This rearrangement joins TRBV27 to TRBJ2-3, with D tentatively TRBD2 (5 bases). CDR3 length: 16 residues. Germline CDR1 MNHEY, CDR2 SMNVEV (reference sequence). The V gene lost 2 bases and the J gene lost 8 bases, with 20 bases spanning the gap. The CDR3 is CASSLRPGDPYGTQYF. CDR3 bases: TGTGCCAGCAGTTTAAGGCCCGGGGATCCATATGGTACGCAGTATTTT.

V usage is TRBV5-6 and J usage is TRBJ1-2; D uncertain. Germline lookup yields CDR1 SGHDT and CDR2 YYEEEE. V gave up 0 bases and J gave up 3 bases, with 12 bases separating them. This CDR3 has 15 amino acids. CDR3 DNA sequence: TGTGCCAGCAGCTTGGCACACCGGCGTCACTATGGCTACACCTTC. The encoded protein is CASSLAHRRHYGYTF.